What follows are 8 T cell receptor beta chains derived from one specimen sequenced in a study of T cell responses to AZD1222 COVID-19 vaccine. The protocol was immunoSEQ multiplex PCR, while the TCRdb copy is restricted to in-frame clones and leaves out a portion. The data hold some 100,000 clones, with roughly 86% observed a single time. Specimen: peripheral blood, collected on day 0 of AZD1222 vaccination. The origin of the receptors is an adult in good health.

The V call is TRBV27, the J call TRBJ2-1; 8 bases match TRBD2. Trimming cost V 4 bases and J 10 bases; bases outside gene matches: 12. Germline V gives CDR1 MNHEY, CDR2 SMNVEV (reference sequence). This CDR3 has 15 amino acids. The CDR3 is CASSSAGDRRGEQFF. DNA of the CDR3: TGTGCCAGCAGTTCAGCGGGAGATCGCCGCGGGGAGCAGTTCTTC.

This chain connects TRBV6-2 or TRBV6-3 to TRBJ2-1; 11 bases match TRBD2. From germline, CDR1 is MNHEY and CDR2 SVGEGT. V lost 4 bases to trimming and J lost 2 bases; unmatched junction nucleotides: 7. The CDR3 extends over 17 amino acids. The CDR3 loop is CASSSTSSGRPYNEQFF. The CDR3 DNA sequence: TGTGCCAGCAGTTCCACTTCTAGCGGGAGGCCCTACAATGAGCAGTTCTTC.

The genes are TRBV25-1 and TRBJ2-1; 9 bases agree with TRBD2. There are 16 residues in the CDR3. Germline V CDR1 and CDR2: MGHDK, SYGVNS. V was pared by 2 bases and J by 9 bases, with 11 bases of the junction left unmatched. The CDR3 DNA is TGTGCCAGCAGTGAAAAAGGCGGGAGGGCCTGGGGTGAGCAGTTCTTC. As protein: CASSEKGGRAWGEQFF.

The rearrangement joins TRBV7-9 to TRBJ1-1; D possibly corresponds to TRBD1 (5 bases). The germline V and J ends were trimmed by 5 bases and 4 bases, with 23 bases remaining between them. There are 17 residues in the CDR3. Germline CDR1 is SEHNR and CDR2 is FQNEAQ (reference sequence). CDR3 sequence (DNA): TGTGCCAGCAGCATTAACGTAGCAGGGAGCATCGGCACTGAAGCTTTCTTT. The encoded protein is CASSINVAGSIGTEAFF. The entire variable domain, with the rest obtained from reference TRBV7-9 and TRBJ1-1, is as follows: DTGVSQNPRHKITKRGQNVTFRCDPISEHNRLYWYRQTLGQGPEFLTYFQNEAQLEKSRLLSDRFSAERPKGSFSTLEIQRTEQGDSAMYLCASSINVAGSIGTEAFFGQGTRLTVV.

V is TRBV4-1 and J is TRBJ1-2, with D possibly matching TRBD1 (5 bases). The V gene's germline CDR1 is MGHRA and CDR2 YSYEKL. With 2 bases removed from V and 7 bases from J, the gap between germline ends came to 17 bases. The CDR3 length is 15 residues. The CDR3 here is CASSQHLSGRGGYTF. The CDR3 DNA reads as TGCGCCAGCAGCCAACATCTCTCAGGGCGGGGTGGCTACACCTTC.

For the CDR3, the DNA is TGTGCCAGCAGTTTTGTCCCTCCCAATTCACCCCTCCACTTT. Protein: CASSFVPPNSPLHF. The rearrangement joins TRBV28 to TRBJ1-6; no firm D call. V lost 3 bases and J lost 7, with 10 bases in between. Germline V gene sequence: CDR1 MDHEN, CDR2 SYDVKM. The CDR3 extends over 14 amino acids.

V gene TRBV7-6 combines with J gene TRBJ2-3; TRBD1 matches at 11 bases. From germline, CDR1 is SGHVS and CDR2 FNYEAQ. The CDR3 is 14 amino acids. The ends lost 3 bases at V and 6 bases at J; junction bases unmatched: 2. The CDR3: CASSLGQGGDTQYF. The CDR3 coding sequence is TGTGCCAGCAGCTTGGGACAGGGGGGGGATACGCAGTATTTT.

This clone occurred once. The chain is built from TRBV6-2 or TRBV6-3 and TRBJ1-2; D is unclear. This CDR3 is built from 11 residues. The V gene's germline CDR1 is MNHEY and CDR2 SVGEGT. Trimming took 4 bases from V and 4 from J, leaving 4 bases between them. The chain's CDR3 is CASSSSYGYTF. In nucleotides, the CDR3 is TGTGCCAGCAGTTCGTCCTATGGCTACACCTTC.